The 24 T cell receptor beta chains reported below all come from one sample, sequenced in a study of blood T cell repertoires in COVID-19. Clones were sequenced by immunoSEQ multiplex PCR, and TCRdb holds only the in-frame ones, with some missing. This repertoire shows approximately 120,000 clones, approximately 80% found once; its top ten account for 37%. The sequenced sample was peripheral blood. All receptors come from a man in his forties with active or convalescent COVID-19.

The chain recombines TRBV19 with TRBJ1-5; D possibly corresponds to TRBD1 (5 bases). Per germline, CDR1 LNHDA and CDR2 SQIVND (reference sequence). V lost 8 bases and J 2 bases, leaving 13 bases between the germline ends. The CDR3 runs to 14 residues. CDR3 amino acids: CASARGGGNQPQHF. The DNA of the CDR3 is TGTGCCAGTGCCCGGGGGGGAGGCAATCAGCCCCAGCATTTT.

The chain couples TRBV7-9 to TRBJ1-6; D is possibly TRBD1 (5 bases). V was clipped by 1 base and J by 7 bases, with 14 bases between them. The CDR3 has 16 amino acids. The germline V gene encodes CDR1 SEHNR and CDR2 FQNEAQ (reference sequence). The DNA of the CDR3 is TGTGCCAGCAGCTTAGGTGCAGGGCGAAGCAATTCACCCCTCCACTTT. Translation gives CASSLGAGRSNSPLHF.

A single count supports this clone. J is TRBJ1-2 and V is TRBV3-1 (or the pseudogene TRBV3-2), with D perhaps TRBD1 (5 bases). The CDR3 spans 15 residues. Germline CDR1 reads LGHDT; CDR2 reads YNNKEL (reference sequence). V lost 0 bases, J lost 8 bases, and 16 bases lay in between. The CDR3 is CASSQDVQASTGYTF. For the CDR3, the DNA is TGTGCCAGCAGCCAAGATGTACAGGCTTCAACGGGCTACACCTTC.

J is TRBJ1-1 and V is TRBV3-1 (or the pseudogene TRBV3-2), with 11 bases fitting TRBD1. V was clipped by 3 bases and J by 6 bases; unmatched bases: 9. The germline gives CDR1 LGHDT, CDR2 YNNKEL (reference sequence). This CDR3 has 16 amino acids. DNA of the CDR3: TGTGCCAGCAGCCAGTTAGGGACAGGGGGTCGATCTGAAGCTTTCTTT. It codes for CASSQLGTGGRSEAFF.

The chain recombines TRBV5-4 with TRBJ2-1; D is possibly TRBD2 (5 bases). Trimming cost V 7 bases and J 5 bases, with 13 bases left between them. The CDR3 totals 13 residues. Germline values: CDR1 SGHNT, CDR2 YYREEE (reference sequence). CDR3 protein: CASASGVDNEQFF. The CDR3 nucleotides read TGTGCCAGCGCCTCCGGGGTAGACAATGAGCAGTTCTTC.

This sequence joins TRBV5-1 and TRBJ1-3, with a weak D call TRBD1 (5 bases). Germline CDR1 is SGHRS and CDR2 is YFSETQ. With 0 bases removed from V and 0 bases from J, the gap between germline ends came to 13 bases. CDR3 length: 17 residues. DNA for the CDR3: TGCGCCAGCAGCTTGGCCGGGGGGTCCTTCTCTGGAAACACCATATATTTT. As protein: CASSLAGGSFSGNTIYF.

The V gene is TRBV7-2, the J gene TRBJ2-1, with a weak D call TRBD2 (6 bases). Germline V gene data show CDR1 as SGHTA and CDR2 as FQGNSA. Trimming took off 5 bases at V and 5 bases at J, with 10 bases between the two ends. The CDR3 runs to 13 residues. Here the CDR3 reads CASSPRGNNEQFF. The CDR3 DNA is TGTGCCAGCAGCCCCCGGGGGAACAATGAGCAGTTCTTC.

This clone occurred once. This sequence joins TRBV28 and TRBJ1-4; TRBD1 might be the D (5 bases). Germline CDR1 and CDR2: MDHEN and SYDVKM. Trimming took off 3 bases at V and 7 bases at J, with 12 bases between the two ends. The CDR3 totals 14 residues. The CDR3: CASSFWGVAEKLFF. CDR3 DNA: TGTGCCAGCAGTTTTTGGGGGGTGGCTGAAAAACTGTTTTTT.

V is TRBV24-1 and J is TRBJ2-3, with TRBD1 identical over 7 bases. The CDR3 consists of 15 residues. Germline V gene lookup returns CDR1 KGHDR and CDR2 SFDVKD. The V and J ends lost 2 bases and 4 bases, in that order; junction bases with no gene match: 5. The CDR3 sequence: CATSDSDRDADTQYF. The CDR3 DNA sequence: TGTGCCACCAGTGATTCCGACAGGGATGCAGATACGCAGTATTTT.

The rearrangement joins TRBV5-1 to TRBJ1-4; 9 positions agree with TRBD1. The CDR3 contains 15 residues. The ends lost 4 bases at V and 5 bases at J; junction bases unmatched: 6. Looked up from germline, CDR1 is SGHRS and CDR2 is YFSETQ. DNA of the CDR3: TGCGCCAGCAGCCCCCGACAGGGGGGAAATGAAAAACTGTTTTTT. It yields the protein CASSPRQGGNEKLFF.

The gene calls are TRBV3-1 (or the pseudogene TRBV3-2) and TRBJ2-1; 10 bases are a match to TRBD2. Germline assignment: CDR1 LGHDT and CDR2 YNNKEL (reference sequence). This CDR3 contains 15 residues. J was trimmed by 8 bases and V by 4 bases; bases with no gene match: 8. The CDR3 loop reads CASSPDRTSGHEQFF. CDR3 coding DNA: TGTGCCAGCAGCCCCGATCGGACTAGCGGCCATGAGCAGTTCTTC.

V is TRBV7-3 and J is TRBJ1-5; TRBD1 matches 12 bases. The J segment lost 0 bases and the V segment lost 5 bases, leaving 8 bases of the junction unmatched. The CDR3 contains 18 residues. Germline values: CDR1 SGHTA, CDR2 FQGTGA. The CDR3 sequence is CASSTGQGAFYSNQPQHF. For the CDR3, the DNA is TGTGCCAGCAGCACGGGACAGGGGGCATTTTATAGCAATCAGCCCCAGCATTTT. Filled out from reference TRBV7-3 and TRBJ1-5, the complete variable domain reads GAGVSQTPSNKVTEKGKYVELRCDPISGHTALYWYRQSLGQGPEFLIYFQGTGAADDSGLPNDRFFAVRPEGSVSTLKIQRTERGDSAVYLCASSTGQGAFYSNQPQHFGDGTRLSIL.

The chain uses TRBV7-9 and TRBJ1-1; D is unclear. V shed 2 bases and J shed 5 bases, with 9 bases lying between them. CDR1 SEHNR and CDR2 FQNEAQ come from the germline V gene (reference sequence). This CDR3 contains 13 residues. The CDR3 DNA reads as TGTGCCAGCAGCTTAAACGGGGTGACTGAAGCTTTCTTT. It encodes CASSLNGVTEAFF.

The V call is TRBV15, the J call TRBJ1-5; 8 positions match TRBD1. This CDR3 is built from 18 residues. Germline assignment: CDR1 LNHNV and CDR2 YYDKDF (reference sequence). Trimming at V came to 0 bases and at J to 7 bases, leaving 14 bases not matched to a gene. CDR3 sequence: CATSRDGPGQVPWQPQHF. CDR3 nucleotides: TGTGCCACCAGCAGAGATGGTCCGGGACAGGTCCCCTGGCAGCCCCAGCATTTT.

V and J are TRBV6-4 and TRBJ2-7; TRBD1 agrees at 7 bases. This CDR3 region has 14 residues. With 6 bases clipped from V and 1 base from J, the junction kept 6 bases outside the gene matches. Germline V gives CDR1 MRHNA, CDR2 SNTAGT. CDR3 amino acids: CASSLEQGSYEQYF. In nucleotides, the CDR3 is TGTGCCAGCAGCCTTGAACAGGGGTCCTACGAGCAGTACTTC.

The rearrangement joins TRBV9 to TRBJ2-7; D is undetermined. V lost 2 bases and J lost 3, with 15 bases in between. Germline lookup yields CDR1 SGDLS and CDR2 YYNGEE. The CDR3 is made up of 15 amino acids. CDR3 bases: TGTGCCAGCAGCGTCCTCCCAGACATGGGCTACGAGCAGTACTTC. This encodes CASSVLPDMGYEQYF.

The chain recombines TRBV5-1 with TRBJ1-1; TRBD1 matches at 8 bases. V trimming: 0 bases; J trimming: 9 bases; junction bases outside the gene matches: 10. The germline gives CDR1 SGHRS, CDR2 YFSETQ. The CDR3 is 15 amino acids. The CDR3 sequence: CASSLGDRKEGKAFF. The CDR3 DNA sequence: TGCGCCAGCAGCTTGGGGGACAGGAAGGAGGGTAAAGCTTTCTTT.

V gene TRBV3-1 (or the pseudogene TRBV3-2) combines with J gene TRBJ1-2, with D perhaps matching TRBD1 (5 bases). The CDR3 extends over 14 amino acids. V was cut by 0 bases and J by 8 bases, with 13 bases left in between. The germline V gene has CDR1 LGHDT and CDR2 YNNKEL (reference sequence). The CDR3 nucleotides are TGTGCCAGCAGCCAAGAAGGTAGGGGTGAAGGCTACACCTTC. Its translation: CASSQEGRGEGYTF.

This sequence joins TRBV24-1 and TRBJ2-5; TRBD1 aligns across 8 bases. V lost 2 bases, J lost 2 bases, and 9 bases stayed unmatched. This CDR3 has 17 residues. CDR1 KGHDR and CDR2 SFDVKD come from the germline V gene. The CDR3 DNA reads as TGTGCCACCAGTGATTCCAAAGGACAGGGTCTACAAGAGACCCAGTACTTC. It yields the protein CATSDSKGQGLQETQYF.

The chain recombines TRBV7-9 with TRBJ1-2, with D tentatively TRBD1 (6 bases). Germline assignment: CDR1 SEHNR and CDR2 FQNEAQ (reference sequence). Trimming took off 0 bases at V and 4 bases at J, with 21 bases between the two ends. This CDR3 contains 18 residues. CDR3 coding DNA: TGTGCCAGCAGCTTAGCTTCCACCTGGGACATTGGGTCCTATGGCTACACCTTC. Its protein product is CASSLASTWDIGSYGYTF.

This chain links TRBV9 with TRBJ1-2; unclear D gene. CDR1 is SGDLS and CDR2 is YYNGEE in the germline V gene. CDR3 length equals 14 residues. Trimming removed 2 bases at V and 5 bases at J, with 13 bases between. The CDR3 sequence is CASSVTDGEYGYTF. Here the CDR3 DNA reads TGTGCCAGCAGCGTTACAGACGGCGAGTATGGCTACACCTTC.

The chain joins TRBV5-6 to TRBJ1-2; 10 bases fit TRBD1. Germline CDR1 reads SGHDT; CDR2 reads YYEEEE. The V segment lost 4 bases and the J segment 7 bases; nucleotides outside the gene matches: 4. CDR3 length: 13 residues. CDR3 DNA: TGTGCCAGCAGCATCGGACAGGGGGGTGGCTACACCTTC. Translated: CASSIGQGGGYTF.

V gene TRBV7-9 combines with J gene TRBJ1-4, with TRBD1 matching over 7 bases. This CDR3 spans 16 amino acids. J was trimmed by 1 base and V by 5 bases; bases with no gene match: 7. The germline V gene encodes CDR1 SEHNR and CDR2 FQNEAQ (reference sequence). CDR3: CASSPGTGETNEKLFF. Here the CDR3 DNA reads TGTGCCAGCAGCCCAGGAACAGGGGAAACTAATGAAAAACTGTTTTTT.

The V and J genes are TRBV7-2 and TRBJ1-3; D is possibly TRBD1 (5 bases). CDR3 length equals 15 residues. V dropped 2 bases and J dropped 2 bases, with 10 bases sitting between them. The V gene's germline CDR1 is SGHTA and CDR2 FQGNSA. The DNA for the CDR3 is TGTGCCAGCAGCTTATCCGGGGGTGCTGGAAACACCATATATTTT. The encoded protein is CASSLSGGAGNTIYF.